This TCR beta chain was identified in a study of T cells in narcolepsy. About the research overall: Healthy controls were enrolled alongside patients with narcolepsy type 1 or type 2. General study points: Reportedly, autoreactive clonotypes were serially detected in patients' blood but not controls'. In some patient and control memory CD4+ samples, autoreactive clones were absent. Comparing one patient's CSF and blood CD4+ clonotypes highlighted HCRT- and TRIB2-specific autoreactive clonotypes.

The CDR3 is made up of 15 amino acids. V shed 5 bases, J shed 4 bases, and the junction held 9 bases outside the gene matches. CDR1 SEHNR and CDR2 FQNEAQ come from the germline V gene (reference sequence). Repertoires were generated with immunoSEQ multiplex PCR, while TCRdb's copy carries only in-frame clones and drops some. The sample holds about 24,000 clones; around 81% are singletons and the top ten take 4% to 4.5%. A note on this clone: Its target is not known.

This clonotype was sampled from a human donor in good health. The V gene is TRBV7-9, the J gene TRBJ2-5; the match to TRBD1 covers 8 bases. Sequenced sample: memory (CD45RA-) CD4+ T cells from blood. CDR3 sequence: CASSPGTGGGETQYF. DNA for the CDR3: TGTGCCAGCAGCCCCGGGACAGGAGGGGGAGAGACCCAGTACTTC.